Shown below are 3 T cell receptor beta chains from a single sample sequenced in a study of blood T cell repertoires in COVID-19 (dated by TCRdb to the early 2020s). Receptors were amplified or captured by the immunoSEQ multiplex PCR assay. The source is immuneACCESS, and TCRdb retained only in-frame sequences with V and J called. Part of the clones is not carried over; for the studies checked, unresolved V genes explain less than half of this, and the remainder is unexplained. This sample has about 68,000 clones in its table, and about 91% of those were observed once. Of the sample, 6% to 7.5% is held by the ten largest clones. The sequencing input was peripheral blood. These TCRs come from a man aged 35 to 55 with COVID-19, enrolled during active disease.

The rearrangement joins TRBV7-2 to TRBJ2-5; D possibly corresponds to TRBD1 (6 bases). The germline V gene has CDR1 SGHTA and CDR2 FQGNSA. V lost 5 bases, J lost 2 bases, and 9 bases lay in between. This CDR3 is 13 amino acids long. As DNA, the CDR3 is TGTGCCAGCAGCGCCGGACAGCAAGAGACCCAGTACTTC. Its translation is CASSAGQQETQYF.

This clone was seen just once. The gene calls are TRBV3-1 (or the pseudogene TRBV3-2) and TRBJ1-2; D unclear. The CDR3 has 12 residues. In germline, CDR1 is LGHDT, CDR2 YNNKEL (reference sequence). With 4 bases removed from V and 8 bases from J, the gap between germline ends came to 11 bases. This CDR3 is CASSPAGGGYTF. CDR3 sequence (DNA): TGTGCCAGCAGCCCGGCCGGAGGAGGCTACACCTTC.

In DNA, the CDR3 is TGCGCCAGCTGTTTGGACAGGTCGAACACCGGGGAGCTGTTTTTT. Protein: CASCLDRSNTGELFF. The chain is built from TRBV5-1 and TRBJ2-2; 7 bases are a match to TRBD1. The CDR3 covers 15 residues. The V and J ends lost 7 bases and 0 bases, in that order; junction bases with no gene match: 6. Per the germline V gene, CDR1 is SGHRS and CDR2 is YFSETQ.